This TCR beta chain stems from a study of response to subunit inactivated influenza vaccine. Whole-study findings and limits: That few new T cells are recruited by each seasonal influenza vaccination was the authors' suggestion.

CDR3 length: 15 residues. Trimming left V 6 bases short and J 0 bases short, with 15 bases between. Looked up from germline, CDR1 is MGHRA and CDR2 is YSYEKL. To note about this clonotype: Its specificity is not known.

TCRdb recomputed calls from the RT-PCR reads with MiXCR, one row per CDR3 protein. In the table there are about 480,000 distinct CDR3 sequences, over 10% of which are singletons. The starting material was PBMCs from blood, obtained more than 35 days after vaccination. V usage is TRBV4-1 and J usage is TRBJ2-7; tentative D call: TRBD1 (6 bases). The TCR sequence derives from a man aged 50-59 years who received an inactivated influenza vaccine. The CDR3 sequence: CASRGYGTPSYEQYF. The CDR3 region has the DNA TGCGCCAGCAGGGGCTACGGGACACCCTCCTACGAGCAGTACTTC.